These 28 T cell receptor beta chains share one sample of origin, sequenced in a study of cytomegalovirus exposure and HLA in healthy donors. The study ran its PCR with 60 Vbeta and 13 Jbeta primers. TCRdb's table, derived via immunoSEQ multiplex PCR, lists solely in-frame clones and lacks some. This sample has some 130,000 clones, with 65% to 85% found just once. Sequencing input: PBMCs. The receptors shown here come from a man between 18 and 29 years old in good health and CMV-seronegative.

The rearrangement joins TRBV5-1 to TRBJ1-1; 8 nucleotides align to TRBD1. Looked up from germline, CDR1 is SGHRS and CDR2 is YFSETQ. Losses at the gene ends were 0 bases for V and 5 bases for J; bases not matched to a gene: 6. The CDR3 is 15 residues long. The CDR3 spells CASSLALRGQTEAFF. The CDR3 nucleotides read TGCGCCAGCAGCTTGGCCCTCAGGGGGCAAACTGAAGCTTTCTTT.

This clone appeared a few times. This chain links TRBV7-8 with TRBJ2-7, with TRBD1 matching over 8 bases. Looked up from germline, CDR1 is SGHVS and CDR2 is FQNEAQ. CDR3 length equals 15 residues. V trimming: 4 bases; J trimming: 3 bases; junction bases outside the gene matches: 8. In DNA form, the CDR3 reads TGTGCCAGCAGCTCAAGGGACAGGTCCGGCTACGAGCAGTACTTC. Translation gives CASSSRDRSGYEQYF.

The genes are TRBV6-5 and TRBJ2-1; D gene ambiguous. V lost 2 bases and J lost 8, with 16 bases in between. Germline V gives CDR1 MNHEY, CDR2 SVGAGI. The CDR3 sequence is 15 residues long. This chain's CDR3 is CASSYRPVPSDEQFF. CDR3 bases: TGTGCCAGCAGTTACCGTCCAGTCCCGAGCGATGAGCAGTTCTTC.

This chain connects TRBV5-6 to TRBJ1-2; 9 positions agree with TRBD1. The CDR3 has 15 amino acids. J lost 7 bases, V lost 4 bases, and 11 bases had no gene match. Germline assignment: CDR1 SGHDT and CDR2 YYEEEE. CDR3 DNA sequence: TGTGCCAGCAGCCTTACAGGGGGCGGTGAGAGTGGCTACACCTTC. It encodes CASSLTGGGESGYTF.

On this clone itself: This sample includes further DNA sequences coding for the same CDR3. The chain carries TRBV2 and TRBJ2-7, with 8 nucleotides matching TRBD1. The CDR3 has 13 amino acids. In germline, CDR1 is SNHLY, CDR2 FYNNEI. The V segment lost 6 bases and the J segment 2 bases; nucleotides outside the gene matches: 3. CDR3 residues: CASRGQAAYEQYF. The CDR3 nucleotides are TGTGCCAGCAGGGGACAGGCGGCCTACGAGCAGTACTTC.

The gene calls are TRBV19 and TRBJ1-2; D remains ambiguous. V was pared by 10 bases and J by 5 bases, with 26 bases between. The CDR3 has 16 amino acids. CDR1 and CDR2 (germline): LNHDA, SQIVND (reference sequence). The CDR3 coding sequence is TGTGCCACCCCGCCCCCCCCTCCGGGATTCTTTTATGGCTACACCTTC. As protein: CATPPPPPGFFYGYTF.

V is TRBV9 and J is TRBJ2-1, with 9 bases aligning to TRBD1. V dropped 4 bases and J dropped 8; count of bases not matched to a gene: 10. The V gene's germline CDR1 is SGDLS and CDR2 YYNGEE. The CDR3 has 15 residues. CDR3 residues: CASSLGQGFGDEQFF. The CDR3 DNA is TGTGCCAGCAGCTTGGGACAGGGCTTTGGGGATGAGCAGTTCTTC.

The rearrangement uses TRBV21-1 and TRBJ1-6. TRBV21-1 is a pseudogene locus. CDR3 size: 15 residues. This CDR3 reads CASRPGGAHNSPLHF. CDR3 sequence (DNA): TGTGCCAGCAGACCCGGGGGAGCCCATAATTCACCCCTCCACTTT.

This clone came up a few times. The chain recombines TRBV25-1 with TRBJ1-5; weak D call: TRBD1 (5 bases). Germline CDR1 is MGHDK and CDR2 is SYGVNS. The V end lost 7 bases, the J end lost 5 bases, and 18 bases lay between the germline ends. The CDR3 totals 15 residues. Written as DNA, the CDR3 is TGTGCCAGCAAAGATATTGACAGATGGGATCAGCCCCAGCATTTT. It yields the protein CASKDIDRWDQPQHF.

The J gene is TRBJ2-1, the V gene TRBV5-1, with a tentative D call TRBD2 (5 bases). CDR1 is SGHRS, CDR2 YFSETQ, per germline. Trimming cost V 4 bases and J 2 bases, with 10 bases left between them. This CDR3 spans 14 amino acids. The CDR3 sequence: CASSLGEPYNEQFF. As DNA, the CDR3 is TGCGCCAGCAGCCTCGGGGAGCCCTACAATGAGCAGTTCTTC. The variable domain in full, completed from reference TRBV5-1 and TRBJ2-1, reads KAGVTQTPRYLIKTRGQQVTLSCSPISGHRSVSWYQQTPGQGLQFLFEYFSETQRNKGNFPGRFSGRQFSNSRSEMNVSTLELGDSALYLCASSLGEPYNEQFFGPGTRLTVL.

The chain has TRBV29-1 and TRBJ1-1; D not certain. Germline V CDR1 and CDR2: SQVTM, ANQGSEA. V lost 3 bases to trimming and J lost 1 base, with 6 bases between them. This CDR3 has 12 amino acids. CDR3 sequence (DNA): TGCAGCGTTGACTTAGCGAACACTGAAGCTTTCTTT. As protein: CSVDLANTEAFF.

The chain links TRBV6-4 to TRBJ1-1; 10 nucleotides line up with TRBD1. Per germline, CDR1 MRHNA and CDR2 SNTAGT. The CDR3 spans 14 residues. Unmatched junction bases numbered 8, after V lost 8 bases and J lost 5 bases. The DNA for the CDR3 is TGTGCCAGCCGACAAGGGGGACAGGGGACTGAAGCTTTCTTT. Its translation: CASRQGGQGTEAFF.

The V gene is TRBV28, the J gene TRBJ1-6, with D perhaps TRBD1 (6 bases). This CDR3 contains 16 residues. Germline CDR1 is MDHEN and CDR2 is SYDVKM. V gave up 3 bases and J gave up 1 base, with 10 bases separating them. This chain's CDR3 is CASSFQGPSYNSPLHF. The CDR3 DNA is TGTGCCAGCAGTTTTCAGGGGCCTTCCTATAATTCACCCCTCCACTTT. Full variable domain (remainder filled in from reference TRBV28 and TRBJ1-6): DVKVTQSSRYLVKRTGEKVFLECVQDMDHENMFWYRQDPGLGLRLIYFSYDVKMKEKGDIPEGYSVSREKKERFSLILESASTNQTSMYLCASSFQGPSYNSPLHFGNGTRLTVT.

This clone was observed a few times. The chain carries TRBV12-5 and TRBJ2-5; D uncertain. The CDR3 consists of 12 residues. Trimming took off 2 bases at V and 5 bases at J, with 6 bases between the two ends. Germline V gene data show CDR1 as LGHNT and CDR2 as FRNRAP. The CDR3 spells CASGLTGETQYF. DNA for the CDR3: TGTGCTAGTGGTTTGACCGGGGAGACCCAGTACTTC.

V is TRBV5-6 and J is TRBJ1-4; D is perhaps TRBD1 (6 bases). This CDR3 contains 17 residues. Trimming left V 4 bases short and J 0 bases short, with 16 bases between. CDR1 is SGHDT and CDR2 is YYEEEE in the germline V gene. This CDR3 is CASSGTVQGATNEKLFF. The CDR3, as DNA: TGTGCCAGCAGCGGTACCGTACAGGGTGCAACTAATGAAAAACTGTTTTTT.

The V and J genes are TRBV6-5 and TRBJ1-1; no clear D. The CDR3 sequence is 14 residues long. V was cut by 2 bases and J by 3 bases, with 10 bases left in between. Germline V lookup: CDR1 MNHEY, CDR2 SVGAGI. CDR3 sequence: CASSYRGWHTEAFF. The CDR3 region has the DNA TGTGCCAGCAGTTACCGCGGCTGGCACACTGAAGCTTTCTTT.

This clone was detected only a few times. The chain joins TRBV4-2 to TRBJ2-2, with 8 bases lining up with TRBD1. Germline-derived CDR1 and CDR2 are LGHNA and YNFKEQ. The CDR3 sequence is 15 residues long. Germline trimming cut 4 bases from V and 1 base from J; bases unmatched to any gene: 2. This CDR3 reads CASSLGTGNTGELFF. CDR3 in DNA: TGTGCCAGCAGCCTTGGGACAGGGAACACCGGGGAGCTGTTTTTT.

The CDR3 bases are TGTGCCATCAGAGGGGGCTTCGAATCCTATAATTCACCCCTCCACTTT. Protein: CAIRGGFESYNSPLHF. The chain combines TRBV10-3 with TRBJ1-6, with 7 bases matching TRBD1. The V and J ends lost 6 bases and 1 base, in that order; junction bases with no gene match: 6. The CDR3 spans 16 residues. CDR1 and CDR2 from the germline V gene are ENHRY and SYGVKD.

The chain recombines TRBV29-1 with TRBJ2-7; 8 bases are a match to TRBD1. V was clipped by 6 bases and J by 6 bases; unmatched bases: 10. Germline lookup yields CDR1 SQVTM and CDR2 ANQGSEA. This CDR3 comprises 13 residues. The CDR3 sequence: CSVIDRGLGEQYF. The DNA for the CDR3 is TGCAGCGTAATCGACAGGGGATTAGGCGAGCAGTACTTC.

This chain links TRBV18 with TRBJ2-7; 10 bases line up with TRBD1. CDR1 and CDR2 (germline): KGHSH, LQKENI. There are 14 residues in the CDR3. V shed 6 bases, J shed 5 bases, and the junction held 7 bases outside the gene matches. Here the CDR3 DNA reads TGTGCCAGCTCCCAGGAGACAGGGGGCGACGAGCAGTACTTC. Its protein is CASSQETGGDEQYF.

The sample holds one count of this clone. The rearrangement joins TRBV19 to TRBJ2-7, with 9 positions matching TRBD1. In germline, CDR1 is LNHDA, CDR2 SQIVND (reference sequence). The CDR3 contains 14 residues. V was pared by 3 bases and J by 2 bases, with 2 bases of the junction left unmatched. CDR3 sequence (DNA): TGTGCCAGTAGTATGACAGGGGGAGCCTACGAGCAGTACTTC. This codes for CASSMTGGAYEQYF.

J is TRBJ2-1 and V is TRBV7-6; 8 bases align to TRBD2. V was pared by 5 bases and J by 8 bases, with 2 bases of the junction left unmatched. The CDR3 spans 12 residues. CDR1 is SGHVS, CDR2 FNYEAQ, per germline. In nucleotides, the CDR3 is TGTGCCAGCAGCCAGGGACTAGATGAGCAGTTCTTC. Translation gives CASSQGLDEQFF.

V is TRBV30 and J is TRBJ1-5; 9 bases are a match to TRBD1. Losses at the gene ends were 2 bases for V and 7 bases for J; bases not matched to a gene: 9. Per germline, CDR1 GTSNPN and CDR2 SVGIG (reference sequence). This CDR3 spans 15 amino acids. This chain's CDR3 is CAWSPGQGTWQPQHF. The CDR3 coding sequence is TGTGCCTGGAGTCCCGGACAGGGGACCTGGCAGCCCCAGCATTTT.

Remarks on this clone: Mismatch with germline at one junction end may stem from a read error. This rearrangement joins TRBV7-9 to TRBJ1-1; D gene uncertain. Germline V gene lookup returns CDR1 SEHNR and CDR2 FQNEAQ (reference sequence). This CDR3 spans 12 amino acids. The CDR3 nucleotides read TGTTCCAGCAACTTATGGGCAGAAAAAGCTTTCTTT. Translating gives CSSNLWAEKAFF.

The V call is TRBV5-1, the J call TRBJ2-2; TRBD2 matches at 7 bases. There are 12 residues in the CDR3. From germline, CDR1 is SGHRS and CDR2 YFSETQ. V dropped 9 bases and J dropped 6; count of bases not matched to a gene: 5. The CDR3 spells CATPRGAGELFF. The CDR3, as DNA: TGCGCCACTCCCCGGGGGGCCGGGGAGCTGTTTTTT.

In the case of this clone: The junction departs from the called germline gene at one end, perhaps through a read error. J is TRBJ2-1 and V is TRBV7-9; 11 bases are shared with TRBD1. This CDR3 has 17 amino acids. Germline values: CDR1 SEHNR, CDR2 FQNEAQ (reference sequence). In nucleotides, the CDR3 is TGTTCCAGCAGCTTTAATACCGGGACAGGGGGTTTCAATGAGCAGTTCTTC. Translating it yields CSSSFNTGTGGFNEQFF.

The rearrangement joins TRBV6-6 to TRBJ2-1, with a weak D call TRBD2 (6 bases). CDR1 is MNHNY and CDR2 is SVGAGI in the germline V gene (reference sequence). The CDR3 is 14 residues long. V lost 7 bases and J lost 2, with 12 bases in between. In nucleotides, the CDR3 is TGTGCCAGCAATCCGCGGGGCCCCTACAATGAGCAGTTCTTC. This translates into CASNPRGPYNEQFF.

V usage is TRBV27 and J usage is TRBJ1-2; perhaps TRBD1 as D (5 bases). Germline V gene data show CDR1 as MNHEY and CDR2 as SMNVEV (reference sequence). This CDR3 spans 16 amino acids. V gave up 1 base and J gave up 0 bases, with 12 bases separating them. The CDR3 DNA reads TGTGCCAGCAGTTTATTCGCAGGGAACGCTAACTATGGCTACACCTTC. It specifies CASSLFAGNANYGYTF.